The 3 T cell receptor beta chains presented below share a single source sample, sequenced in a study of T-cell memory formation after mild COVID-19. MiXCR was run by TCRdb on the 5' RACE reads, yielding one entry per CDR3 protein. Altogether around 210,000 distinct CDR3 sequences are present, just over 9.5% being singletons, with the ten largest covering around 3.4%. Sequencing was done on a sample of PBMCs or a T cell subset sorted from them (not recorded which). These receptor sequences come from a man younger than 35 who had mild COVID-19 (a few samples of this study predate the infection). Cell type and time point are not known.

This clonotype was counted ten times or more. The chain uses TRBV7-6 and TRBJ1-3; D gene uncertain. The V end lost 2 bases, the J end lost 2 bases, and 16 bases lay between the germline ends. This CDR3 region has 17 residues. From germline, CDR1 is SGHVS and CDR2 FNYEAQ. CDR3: CASSLRWRGTPGNTIYF. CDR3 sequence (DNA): TGTGCCAGCAGCTTACGGTGGCGGGGAACCCCTGGAAACACCATATATTTT.

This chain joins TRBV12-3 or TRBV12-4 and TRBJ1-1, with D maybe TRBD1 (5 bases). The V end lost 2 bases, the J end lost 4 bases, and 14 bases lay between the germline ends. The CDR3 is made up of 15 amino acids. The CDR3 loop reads CASSLIPNGGTEAFF. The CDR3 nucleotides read TGTGCCAGCAGTTTAATCCCCAACGGGGGCACTGAAGCTTTCTTT.

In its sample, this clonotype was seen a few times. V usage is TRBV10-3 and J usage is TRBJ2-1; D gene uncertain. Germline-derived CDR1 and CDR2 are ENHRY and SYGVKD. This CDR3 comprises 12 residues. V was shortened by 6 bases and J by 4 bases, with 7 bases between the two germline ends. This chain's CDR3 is CAIRDGYNEQFF. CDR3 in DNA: TGTGCCATCAGGGACGGTTACAATGAGCAGTTCTTC.